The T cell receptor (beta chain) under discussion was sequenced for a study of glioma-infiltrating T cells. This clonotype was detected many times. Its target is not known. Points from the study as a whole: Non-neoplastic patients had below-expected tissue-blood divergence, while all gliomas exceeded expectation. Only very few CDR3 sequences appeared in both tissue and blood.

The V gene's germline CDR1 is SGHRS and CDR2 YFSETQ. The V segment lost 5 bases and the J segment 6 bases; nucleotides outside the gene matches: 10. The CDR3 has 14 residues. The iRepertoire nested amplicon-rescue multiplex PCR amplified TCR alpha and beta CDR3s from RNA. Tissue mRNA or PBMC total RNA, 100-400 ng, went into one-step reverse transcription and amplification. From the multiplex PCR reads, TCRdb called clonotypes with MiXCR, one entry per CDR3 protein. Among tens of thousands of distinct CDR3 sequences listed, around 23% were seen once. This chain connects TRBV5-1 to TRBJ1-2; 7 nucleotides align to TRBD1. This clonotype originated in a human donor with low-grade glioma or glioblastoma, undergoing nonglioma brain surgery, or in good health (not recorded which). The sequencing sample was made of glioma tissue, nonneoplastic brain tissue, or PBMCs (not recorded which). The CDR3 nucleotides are TGCGCCAGCAGGACGGGACAGTTGTACGATGGCTACACCTTC. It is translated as CASRTGQLYDGYTF.